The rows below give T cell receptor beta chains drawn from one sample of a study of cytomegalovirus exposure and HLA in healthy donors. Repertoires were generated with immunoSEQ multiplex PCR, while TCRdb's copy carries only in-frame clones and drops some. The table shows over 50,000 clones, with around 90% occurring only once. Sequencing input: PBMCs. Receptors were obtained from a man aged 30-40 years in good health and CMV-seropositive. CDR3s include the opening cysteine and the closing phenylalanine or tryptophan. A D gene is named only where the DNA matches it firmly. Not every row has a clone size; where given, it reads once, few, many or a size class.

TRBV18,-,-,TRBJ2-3,TGTGCCAGCTCACCACCGCGCGCGGGGAGCACAGATACGCAGTATTTT,CASSPPRAGSTDTQYF
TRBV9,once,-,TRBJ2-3,TGTGCCAGCAGCTTGGCCCCAGCGGGAGATACGCAGTATTTT,CASSLAPAGDTQYF
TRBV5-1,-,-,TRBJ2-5,TGCGCCAGCGCCAGGGGAACTAGCGTACAAGAGACCCAGTACTTC,CASARGTSVQETQYF
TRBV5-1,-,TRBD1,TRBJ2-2,TGCGCCAGCAGCTTCGAGACAGGGTATATCGGGGAGCTGTTTTTT,CASSFETGYIGELFF
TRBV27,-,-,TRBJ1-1,TGTGCCAGCAGTTCTTCAGGGGCCGTAGGCACTGAAGCTTTCTTT,CASSSSGAVGTEAFF
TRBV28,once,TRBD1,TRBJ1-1,TGTGCCAGCAGTACACAGGGGCGAATGGAAGCTTTCTTT,CASSTQGRMEAFF
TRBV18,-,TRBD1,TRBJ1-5,TGTGCCAGCTCATCAGGGACAGGGGGCAATCAGCCCCAGCATTTT,CASSSGTGGNQPQHF
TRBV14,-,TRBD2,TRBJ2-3,TGTGCCAGCAGCCAAGAAAGCAAGTTACTAGCGGGAGAGGCGGATACGCAGTATTTT,CASSQESKLLAGEADTQYF
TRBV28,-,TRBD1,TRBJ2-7,TGTGCCAGCAGTCTAGGACAGGGGAACTACGAGCAGTACTTC,CASSLGQGNYEQYF
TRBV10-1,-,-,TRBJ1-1,TGCGCCAGCAGTGAGTCAAATCGGGATCTTAGGAACACTGAAGCTTTCTTT,CASSESNRDLRNTEAFF
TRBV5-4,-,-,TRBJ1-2,TGTGCCAGCAGCTTGGAGCAGGGCTATGGCTACACCTTC,CASSLEQGYGYTF
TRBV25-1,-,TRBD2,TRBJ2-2,TGTGCCAGCAGTGATCCGACCACTAGCGGGAACACCGGGGAGCTGTTTTTT,CASSDPTTSGNTGELFF
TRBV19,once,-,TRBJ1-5,TGTGCCAGTAGAACCCCTCGGGGGTCTAGCAATCAGCCCCAGCATTTT,CASRTPRGSSNQPQHF
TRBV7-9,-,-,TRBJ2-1,TGTGCCAGCAGCCCTCCCGGGACAATACGTGAGCAGTTCTTC,CASSPPGTIREQFF
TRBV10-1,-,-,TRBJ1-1,TGCGCCAGCAGTCCGTCAGGGGAAAAGAACACTGAAGCTTTCTTT,CASSPSGEKNTEAFF
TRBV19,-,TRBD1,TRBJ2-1,TGTGCCAGTAGTGCTCATGACAGGGACAATGAGCAGTTCTTC,CASSAHDRDNEQFF
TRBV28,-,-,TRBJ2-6,TGTGCCAGCAGTCCGAGACAAGACTCTGGGGCCAACGTCCTGACTTTC,CASSPRQDSGANVLTF
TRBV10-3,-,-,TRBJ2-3,TGTGCCATCAGTAGCGGGCACAGCACAGATACGCAGTATTTT,CAISSGHSTDTQYF
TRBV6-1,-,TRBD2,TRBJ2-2,TGTGCCAGCAGTGTAACTAGCGCGGCGAACACCGGGGAGCTGTTTTTT,CASSVTSAANTGELFF
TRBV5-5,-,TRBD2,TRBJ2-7,TGTGCCAGCAGCTTAGGTCTAGCGGGAGGTTCCTACGAGCAGTACTTC,CASSLGLAGGSYEQYF
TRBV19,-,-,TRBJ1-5,TGTGCCAGTAGTATTATAGAGGAAGCGCCCCAGCATTTT,CASSIIEEAPQHF
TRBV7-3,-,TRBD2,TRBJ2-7,TGTGCCAGCAGCTTCGTAGCGGGAGGGCTAAACGAGCAGTACTTC,CASSFVAGGLNEQYF
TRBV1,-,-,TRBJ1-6,TGCACCAGCAGCCAAGGACGGGACGGGAGCGGTAATTCACCCCTCCACTTT,CTSSQGRDGSGNSPLHF
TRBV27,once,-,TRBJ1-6,TGTGCCAGCAGTTCCCTGGTTGGGGGGAATAATTCACCCCTCCACTTT,CASSSLVGGNNSPLHF
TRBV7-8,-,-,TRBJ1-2,TGTGCCAGCAGCTTAGAGGCCGGACATTATGGCTACACCTTC,CASSLEAGHYGYTF
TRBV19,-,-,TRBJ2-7,TGTGCCAGTAAAATGCCCCACTTGTCCTACGAGCAGTACTTC,CASKMPHLSYEQYF
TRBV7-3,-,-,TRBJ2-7,TGTGCCAGCAGCTTAATAGGAGGGCCCGAGCAGTACTTC,CASSLIGGPEQYF
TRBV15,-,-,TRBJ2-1,TGTGCCACCAGCAGAGATCTTCGCAGGGGAGTCTACAATGAGCAGCTCTTC,CATSRDLRRGVYNEQLF
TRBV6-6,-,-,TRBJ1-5,TGTGCCAGCAGTTACTCGTTGGACAGTAATCAGCCCCAGCATTTT,CASSYSLDSNQPQHF
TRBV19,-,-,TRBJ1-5,TGTGCCAGTAGTATAGGGGCGGGCAGCAATCAGCCCCAGCATTTT,CASSIGAGSNQPQHF
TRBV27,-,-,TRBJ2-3,TGTGCCAGCAGTTTAGTCTCTAGCACAGATACGCAGTATTTT,CASSLVSSTDTQYF
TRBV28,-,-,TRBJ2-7,TGTGCCAGCAGTTTTCGAGGGTTCTCCTCCTACGAGCAGTACTTC,CASSFRGFSSYEQYF
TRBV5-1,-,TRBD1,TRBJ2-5,TGCGCCAGCAGCTATGCGGACAGGTGGGAGACCCAGTACTTC,CASSYADRWETQYF
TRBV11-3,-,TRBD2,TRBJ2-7,TGTGCCAGCAGCTCGGGACTAGCGGGGGACACCTACGAGCAGTACTTC,CASSSGLAGDTYEQYF
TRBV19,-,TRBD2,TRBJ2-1,TGTGCCAGTTCACCTAGCGGGTTGGCTCTCTACAATGAGCAGTTCTTC,CASSPSGLALYNEQFF
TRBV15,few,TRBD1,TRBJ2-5,TGTGCCACCAGCAGACCCAGATTCGACGGACAGGTGGTCGAGACCCAGTACTTC,CATSRPRFDGQVVETQYF
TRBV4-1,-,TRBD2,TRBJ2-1,TGCGCCAGCGGCCACGTGGGGGGGGGTGAGCAGTTCTTC,CASGHVGGGEQFF
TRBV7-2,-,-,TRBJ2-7,TGTGCCAGCAGCTGGAGGACGGTCTCCTACGAGCAGTACTTC,CASSWRTVSYEQYF
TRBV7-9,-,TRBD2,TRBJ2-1,TGTGCCAGCAGCTTAGGCGATAGCGGGAGGGCTTTCTCCTACAATGAGCAGTTCTTC,CASSLGDSGRAFSYNEQFF
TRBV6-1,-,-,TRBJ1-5,TGTGCCAGCAGTGTCTATAGCAATCAGCCCCAGCATTTT,CASSVYSNQPQHF
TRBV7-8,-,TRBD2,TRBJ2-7,TGTGCCAGCAGCTCCCGGGGACTAGCGGGAGTCTACGAGCAGTACTTC,CASSSRGLAGVYEQYF
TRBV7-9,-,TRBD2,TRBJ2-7,TGTGCCAGCAGCTCCAGACTAGCGGGGGCTCTCGAGCAGTACTTC,CASSSRLAGALEQYF
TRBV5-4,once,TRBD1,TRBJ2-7,TGTGCCAGCATCCGGGACAGGGGTTCTCTCGAGCAGTACTTC,CASIRDRGSLEQYF
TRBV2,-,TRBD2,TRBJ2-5,TGTGCCAGCCAAAGACTAGCGGTGCAAGAGACCCAGTACTTC,CASQRLAVQETQYF